Listed below are T cell receptor beta chains from one sample, sequenced in a study of STAT5B mutations in CD4+ large granular lymphocyte leukemia. Using immunoSEQ multiplex PCR, the repertoire was profiled, and TCRdb retains in-frame clones only, with some absent. The sample has some 40,000 clones, about four fifths seen once. Specimen: CD4+ T cells from blood buffy coats. The receptors derive from a human donor in good health. The CDR3 runs from the conserved cysteine through the conserved F or W. The order of the fields is J gene, V gene, D gene, CDR3 protein. A D gene is named only where the DNA matches it firmly.

>TRBJ2-1|TRBV11-2|TRBD1
CASSLAHTGGAGSYNEQFF
>TRBJ1-1|TRBV7-2|NA
CASSLEGSPPKAFF
>TRBJ2-1|TRBV7-8|NA
CASSLASGVSYNEQFF
>TRBJ2-7|TRBV7-3|NA
CASSLRGSPYEQYF
>TRBJ1-4|TRBV7-9|NA
CASSLDARRGSTNEKLFF
>TRBJ2-1|TRBV25-1|NA
CASSDRVYNEQFF
>TRBJ1-1|TRBV4-2|TRBD1
CASSRIQGYTEAFF
>TRBJ1-6|TRBV6-6|NA
CASSYLGPTNSPLHF
>TRBJ2-7|TRBV19|NA
CASSMGVSYEQYF
>TRBJ1-5|TRBV10-3|NA
CAISEREVSNQPQHF
>TRBJ1-1|TRBV28|NA
CASTLAGTGTEAFF
>TRBJ2-2|TRBV10-3|TRBD2
CAISESGTNTGELFF